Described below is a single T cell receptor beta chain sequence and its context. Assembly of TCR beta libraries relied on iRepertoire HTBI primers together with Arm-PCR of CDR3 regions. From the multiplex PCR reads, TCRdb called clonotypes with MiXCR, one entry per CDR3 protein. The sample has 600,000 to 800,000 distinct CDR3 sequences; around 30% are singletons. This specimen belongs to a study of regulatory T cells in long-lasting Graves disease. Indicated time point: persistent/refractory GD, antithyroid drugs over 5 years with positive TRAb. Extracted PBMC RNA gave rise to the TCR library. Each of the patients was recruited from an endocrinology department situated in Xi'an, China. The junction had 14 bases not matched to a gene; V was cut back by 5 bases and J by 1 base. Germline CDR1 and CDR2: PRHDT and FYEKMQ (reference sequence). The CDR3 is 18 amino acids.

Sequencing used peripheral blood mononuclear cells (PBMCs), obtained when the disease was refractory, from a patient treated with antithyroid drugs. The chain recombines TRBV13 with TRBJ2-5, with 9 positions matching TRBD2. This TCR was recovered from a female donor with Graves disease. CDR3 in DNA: TGTGCCAGCAGCAGATCCATTCCGGGACTAGCACTCCAAGAGACCCAGTACTTC. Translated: CASSRSIPGLALQETQYF.